Detailed here is one T cell receptor (beta chain). These data come from a study of cytomegalovirus exposure and HLA in healthy donors. The PCR ran on 60 Vbeta and 13 Jbeta primers. The protocol was immunoSEQ multiplex PCR, while the TCRdb copy is restricted to in-frame clones and leaves out a portion. The repertoire holds under 200,000 clones, with 78% as singletons. Germline V CDR1 and CDR2: MNHEY, SMNVEV (reference sequence). This CDR3 comprises 16 residues. V was shortened by 6 bases and J by 1 base, with 15 bases between the two germline ends. This chain joins TRBV27 and TRBJ2-2; TRBD1 is a possible D gene (6 bases). Sequencing used PBMCs. This receptor was identified in a woman aged 25 to 39 in good health and CMV-seropositive. In DNA form, the CDR3 reads TGTGCCAGCAGCTCCTCCGGGACACTGAACACCGGGGAGCTGTTTTTT. Amino acid sequence: CASSSSGTLNTGELFF.